A few counts support the clone carrying this T cell receptor (beta chain). What it recognizes is unknown. Trimming cost V 5 bases and J 7 bases, with 9 bases left between them. The CDR3 length is 11 residues. CDR1 is LGHDT, CDR2 YNNKEL, per germline (reference sequence). This specimen belongs to a study of blood T cells in healthy people across ages. Looking at the study overall: In model experiments, template switching was able to capture about one barcoded beta molecule for every two T cells that were present.

General study points: Fewer expanded clones and more diversity marked long-lived versus aged donors. The recorded TCR beta diversity per million T cells decreased in a roughly linear manner with age.

The use of a sample-barcoded 5' primer and a J-beta primer mix characterized a second PCR of 7 to 11 cycles. TCRdb ran MiXCR on the 5' RACE reads and lists one entry per CDR3 protein. Among around 1.5 million distinct CDR3 sequences listed, almost 35% were seen once. The authors extracted at least 6 micrograms of total RNA per sample. The J gene is TRBJ2-7, the V gene TRBV3-1, with D possibly being TRBD1 or TRBD2 (5 bases each). What was sequenced was blood. This TCR came from a woman aged 25 to 45 in good health. DNA of the CDR3: TGTGCCAGCAGCGGGGGTTGGGAGCAGTACTTC. Protein sequence: CASSGGWEQYF.